Listed here are 21 T cell receptor beta chains from one sample, sequenced in a study of blood T cell repertoires in COVID-19. Profiled with immunoSEQ multiplex PCR; TCRdb holds only in-frame clones, not every one. This table has 180,000 or so clones, 85% appearing once. Sequenced input: PBMCs or T cells enriched from blood (not recorded which). These receptor sequences come from a middle-aged man who had recovered from COVID-19.

J is TRBJ1-5 and V is TRBV7-9; TRBD1 matches 8 bases. There are 14 residues in the CDR3. Germline V CDR1 and CDR2: SEHNR, FQNEAQ (reference sequence). V was pared by 5 bases and J by 3 bases, with 3 bases of the junction left unmatched. The CDR3, as DNA: TGTGCCAGCAGCCGGACAGGGAACAATCAGCCCCAGCATTTT. It translates to CASSRTGNNQPQHF.

This chain connects TRBV14 to TRBJ2-3; D perhaps matches TRBD2 (5 bases). Germline-derived CDR1 and CDR2 are SGHDN and FVKESK. CDR3 length equals 13 residues. Trimming shortened V by 2 bases and J by 10 bases, and 13 bases separated the two germline ends. The CDR3 DNA follows: TGTGCCAGCAGCCAAATAACGGGGTTATCGCAGTATTTT. As protein: CASSQITGLSQYF.

This clone was detected only once. The chain joins TRBV3-1 (or the pseudogene TRBV3-2) to TRBJ1-1; tentatively, D is TRBD1 (5 bases). The CDR3 length is 14 residues. V lost 0 bases and J lost 4, with 9 bases in between. The V gene's germline CDR1 is LGHDT and CDR2 YNNKEL (reference sequence). CDR3: CASSQDRGFTEAFF. CDR3 nucleotides: TGTGCCAGCAGCCAAGATAGGGGATTCACTGAAGCTTTCTTT.

The CDR3 coding sequence is TGTGCCAGCAGCGTAGAGGTGGGACACAAACTGTTTTTT. Its translation is CASSVEVGHKLFF. The chain is built from TRBV9 and TRBJ1-4; D perhaps matches TRBD1 (6 bases). Germline values: CDR1 SGDLS, CDR2 YYNGEE. The CDR3 consists of 13 residues. Deletions cut 0 bases from V and 11 bases from J, with 11 bases between.

The genes are TRBV19 and TRBJ2-7; TRBD1 matches at 11 bases. Germline CDR1 reads LNHDA; CDR2 reads SQIVND (reference sequence). With 6 bases clipped from V and 5 bases from J, the junction kept 6 bases outside the gene matches. The CDR3 runs to 14 residues. The CDR3 DNA follows: TGTGCCAGTAGCCAGGACAGGGGGCGACACGAGCAGTACTTC. Translation gives CASSQDRGRHEQYF. Complete variable domain (other parts from reference TRBV19 and TRBJ2-7): DGGITQSPKYLFRKEGQNVTLSCEQNLNHDAMYWYRQDPGQGLRLIYYSQIVNDFQKGDIAEGYSVSREKKESFPLTVTSAQKNPTAFYLCASSQDRGRHEQYFGPGTRLTVT.

J is TRBJ2-1 and V is TRBV5-1; no firm D call. V dropped 0 bases and J dropped 8 bases, with 9 bases sitting between them. CDR3 length: 13 residues. Per the germline V gene, CDR1 is SGHRS and CDR2 is YFSETQ. The CDR3 here is CASSLAGVHEQFF. CDR3 DNA: TGCGCCAGCAGCTTGGCCGGTGTCCATGAGCAGTTCTTC.

The V and J genes are TRBV30 and TRBJ2-5, with 7 bases matching TRBD2. The CDR3 contains 15 residues. J gave up 5 bases and V 0 bases, and 9 bases lay outside the gene matches. Germline assignment: CDR1 GTSNPN and CDR2 SVGIG (reference sequence). DNA of the CDR3: TGTGCCTGGAGTGTCTCCGGGACTAAGTGGGAGACCCAGTACTTC. This sequence encodes CAWSVSGTKWETQYF.

V is TRBV19 and J is TRBJ1-2; D gene uncertain. The CDR3 has 13 amino acids. V lost 6 bases to trimming and J lost 3 bases, with 11 bases between them. Germline V gives CDR1 LNHDA, CDR2 SQIVND (reference sequence). Here the CDR3 reads CASRSRVDYGYTF. The CDR3 DNA reads as TGTGCCAGTAGATCACGGGTGGACTATGGCTACACCTTC. Full variable domain (outside the CDR3, taken from reference TRBV19 and TRBJ1-2): DGGITQSPKYLFRKEGQNVTLSCEQNLNHDAMYWYRQDPGQGLRLIYYSQIVNDFQKGDIAEGYSVSREKKESFPLTVTSAQKNPTAFYLCASRSRVDYGYTFGSGTRLTVV.

The chain links TRBV28 to TRBJ2-7; 7 nucleotides match TRBD2. V dropped 2 bases and J dropped 0; count of bases not matched to a gene: 1. Germline V CDR1 and CDR2: MDHEN, SYDVKM. This CDR3 has 14 residues. The CDR3 DNA reads TGTGCCAGCAGTTTAGGCGGGAGCTCCTACGAGCAGTACTTC. Residues: CASSLGGSSYEQYF. Combining the CDR3 with reference TRBV28 and TRBJ2-7 gives the whole variable domain DVKVTQSSRYLVKRTGEKVFLECVQDMDHENMFWYRQDPGLGLRLIYFSYDVKMKEKGDIPEGYSVSREKKERFSLILESASTNQTSMYLCASSLGGSSYEQYFGPGTRLTVT.

The V gene is TRBV5-1, the J gene TRBJ2-6; perhaps TRBD2 as D (7 bases). Between the trimmed V and J ends, which lost 0 bases and 4 bases, there was a span of 17 bases. This CDR3 has 18 amino acids. The germline V gene encodes CDR1 SGHRS and CDR2 YFSETQ. CDR3 nucleotide sequence: TGCGCCAGCAGCTTGGCCGCCGGGCGGGGGCCAGGGGCCAACGTCCTGACTTTC. Translation: CASSLAAGRGPGANVLTF.

J is TRBJ2-7 and V is TRBV12-2; TRBD2, the table's D call, was not compared with the DNA. TRBV12-2 is deemed a pseudogene. This CDR3 has 16 amino acids. The CDR3 bases are TGTGCAAGTCGCTCAGGATCTAGCGGGGGAATTTACGAGCAGTACTTC. Translating it yields CASRSGSSGGIYEQYF.

Of note for this clone: The same CDR3 also results from other DNA sequences found in this sample. The chain joins TRBV28 to TRBJ1-2; tentatively, D is TRBD1 (6 bases). There are 12 residues in the CDR3. From germline, CDR1 is MDHEN and CDR2 SYDVKM. Trimming shortened V by 4 bases and J by 7 bases, and 10 bases separated the two germline ends. The CDR3 sequence: CASSYRVGGYTF. For the CDR3, the DNA is TGTGCCAGCAGTTACAGGGTCGGTGGCTACACCTTC.

This clone was detected a few times. This chain uses TRBV10-1 with TRBJ2-1; 7 nucleotides match TRBD1. Unmatched junction bases numbered 15, after V lost 5 bases and J lost 8 bases. This CDR3 has 16 amino acids. Per the germline V gene, CDR1 is WNHNN and CDR2 is SYGVQD (reference sequence). The CDR3 loop is CASSYQRDRGLHEQFF. The CDR3 DNA follows: TGCGCCAGCAGTTATCAACGGGACAGAGGTCTCCATGAGCAGTTCTTC.

This clone was seen only a few times. The chain has TRBV4-1 and TRBJ1-1; TRBD1 might be the D (5 bases). Germline V gene sequence: CDR1 MGHRA, CDR2 YSYEKL. The V end lost 6 bases, the J end lost 1 base, and 12 bases lay between the germline ends. There are 14 residues in the CDR3. Here the CDR3 DNA reads TGCGCCAGCAGGGACACCCGAGAGAACACTGAAGCTTTCTTT. It specifies CASRDTRENTEAFF.

This chain links TRBV27 with TRBJ2-5; possible D gene TRBD2, 7 bases. V gave up 1 base and J gave up 1 base, with 13 bases separating them. The CDR3 length is 16 residues. Germline CDR1 and CDR2: MNHEY and SMNVEV (reference sequence). In nucleotides, the CDR3 is TGTGCCAGCAGTTTATTTTCGGGGGGCCGCCAAGAGACCCAGTACTTC. This gives the protein CASSLFSGGRQETQYF.

The CDR3 coding sequence is TGTGCCAGCAGCTTAGGACAGGCCAAGTCGCCCCAGCATTTT. Translation: CASSLGQAKSPQHF. This chain uses TRBV7-2 with TRBJ1-5; possible D gene TRBD1, 6 bases. The CDR3 runs 14 residues. V gave up 1 base and J gave up 9 bases, with 13 bases separating them. Germline values: CDR1 SGHTA, CDR2 FQGNSA.

This clone has a single count. This chain links TRBV5-1 with TRBJ2-5; TRBD1 might be the D (6 bases). Between the trimmed V and J ends, which lost 0 bases and 4 bases, there was a span of 19 bases. The V gene's germline CDR1 is SGHRS and CDR2 YFSETQ. The CDR3 is 17 residues long. In nucleotides, the CDR3 is TGCGCCAGCAGCTTGGAAAGGCAGTCACTGGGGGCAGAGACCCAGTACTTC. Encoded protein: CASSLERQSLGAETQYF.

This sequence joins TRBV6-1 and TRBJ2-7; 10 nucleotides align to TRBD1. The V gene end was trimmed by 3 bases and the J gene end by 1 base; junction bases not matched to a gene: 3. This CDR3 region has 15 residues. Germline V gives CDR1 MNHNS, CDR2 SASEGT. The CDR3 protein is CASSDGDRGSYEQYF. DNA of the CDR3: TGTGCCAGCAGTGATGGGGACAGGGGTTCCTACGAGCAGTACTTC.

This clone was counted a single time. V gene TRBV5-6 combines with J gene TRBJ1-2; D ambiguous. Looked up from germline, CDR1 is SGHDT and CDR2 is YYEEEE. Trimming cost V 2 bases and J 4 bases, with 12 bases left between them. CDR3 length equals 14 residues. CDR3 amino acids: CASSFEASGYGYTF. CDR3 bases: TGTGCCAGCAGCTTTGAGGCTTCTGGCTATGGCTACACCTTC.

The chain is built from TRBV6-1 and TRBJ2-3; D may be TRBD2 (5 bases). From germline, CDR1 is MNHNS and CDR2 SASEGT. Trimming removed 3 bases from V and 4 bases from J, with 8 bases in between. This CDR3 has 13 residues. The DNA of the CDR3 is TGTGCCAGCAGTGACGGGGTCCCAGATACGCAGTATTTT. Encoded protein: CASSDGVPDTQYF.

V usage is TRBV27 and J usage is TRBJ2-3, with a possible D match to TRBD2 (6 bases). The CDR3 has 15 residues. V was cut by 6 bases and J by 5 bases, with 18 bases left in between. Germline CDR1 reads MNHEY; CDR2 reads SMNVEV (reference sequence). CDR3 amino acids: CASRLSGLGGDTQYF. The CDR3 DNA reads as TGTGCCAGCAGACTGAGCGGTTTGGGGGGAGATACGCAGTATTTT.